The 27 T cell receptor beta chains presented below share a single source sample, sequenced in a study of cytomegalovirus exposure and HLA in healthy donors. Amplification used 60 Vbeta primers and 13 Jbeta primers. TCRdb's copy holds only in-frame clones and misses some; the assay was immunoSEQ multiplex PCR. The table includes about 170,000 clones, 70% to 90% detected once. Sequenced input: PBMCs. The origin of the receptors is a male donor in good health and CMV-seronegative.

Points on this clone: The same CDR3 can be traced to other DNA sequences in this sample. The chain couples TRBV5-6 to TRBJ1-2; D may be TRBD1 (6 bases). V lost 4 bases and J lost 4, with 11 bases in between. The CDR3 has 13 residues. The germline V gene has CDR1 SGHDT and CDR2 YYEEEE. CDR3 nucleotide sequence: TGTGCCAGCAGCCTAGGGGGGGGCTATGGCTACACCTTC. Translating it yields CASSLGGGYGYTF.

This rearrangement joins TRBV6-1 to TRBJ2-4, with a weak D call TRBD1 (5 bases). Trimming removed 4 bases at V and 2 bases at J, with 15 bases between. The germline V gene has CDR1 MNHNS and CDR2 SASEGT. The CDR3 contains 16 residues. CDR3 sequence reads: CASSVLQVRTKNIQYF. The CDR3 bases are TGTGCCAGCAGTGTTTTACAGGTGCGAACCAAAAACATTCAGTACTTC.

This chain connects TRBV5-1 to TRBJ2-7, with 9 bases fitting TRBD1. V lost 0 bases, J lost 1 base, and 8 bases stayed unmatched. Germline CDR1 SGHRS, CDR2 YFSETQ. CDR3 size: 17 residues. The CDR3 protein is CASSLVMGQGSSYEQYF. The CDR3 DNA reads as TGCGCCAGCAGCTTGGTTATGGGACAGGGAAGTTCCTACGAGCAGTACTTC.

The chain's CDR3 is CASSGTGEKGSPLHF. CDR3 DNA: TGTGCCAGCAGTGGGACAGGGGAAAAAGGGTCACCCCTCCACTTT. The J gene is TRBJ1-6, the V gene TRBV6-4; 9 nucleotides match TRBD1. The ends lost 4 bases at V and 10 bases at J; junction bases unmatched: 8. The length of the CDR3 is 15 residues. Germline V gene data show CDR1 as MRHNA and CDR2 as SNTAGT.

This rearrangement joins TRBV15 to TRBJ1-2, with 7 bases matching TRBD1. The germline CDR1 and CDR2 sequences are LNHNV and YYDKDF (reference sequence). This CDR3 region has 16 residues. V was clipped by 0 bases and J by 2 bases; unmatched bases: 6. CDR3 amino acids: CATSRDEADRNYGYTF. The CDR3 DNA follows: TGTGCCACCAGCAGAGATGAAGCGGACAGGAACTATGGCTACACCTTC. The whole variable domain, filled in from reference TRBV15 and TRBJ1-2, reads DAMVIQNPRYQVTQFGKPVTLSCSQTLNHNVMYWYQQKSSQAPKLLFHYYDKDFNNEADTPDNFQSRRPNTSFCFLDIRSPGLGDTAMYLCATSRDEADRNYGYTFGSGTRLTVV.

The chain has TRBV28 and TRBJ2-3, with D hard to call. CDR1 is MDHEN, CDR2 SYDVKM, per germline. V lost 5 bases and J 2 bases, leaving 5 bases between the germline ends. There are 12 residues in the CDR3. The CDR3: CASSGDTDTQYF. In nucleotides, the CDR3 is TGTGCCAGCAGTGGAGACACAGATACGCAGTATTTT. Variable domain in full (rest from reference TRBV28 and TRBJ2-3): DVKVTQSSRYLVKRTGEKVFLECVQDMDHENMFWYRQDPGLGLRLIYFSYDVKMKEKGDIPEGYSVSREKKERFSLILESASTNQTSMYLCASSGDTDTQYFGPGTRLTVL.

The chain has TRBV25-1 and TRBJ2-2; 8 nucleotides align to TRBD1. CDR1 and CDR2 (germline): MGHDK, SYGVNS. CDR3 size: 14 residues. J was trimmed by 6 bases and V by 5 bases; bases with no gene match: 5. CDR3 in DNA: TGTGCCAGCAGTCCTCAGGGGGCGCCCGGGGAGCTGTTTTTT. Its protein is CASSPQGAPGELFF.

The rearrangement links TRBV5-8 to TRBJ1-6; D gene ambiguous. V was shortened by 0 bases and J by 7 bases, with 8 bases between the two germline ends. CDR3 length equals 14 residues. CDR1 and CDR2 (germline): SGHTS, YDEGEE. CDR3 DNA sequence: TGTGCCAGCAGCTTGGGAGGGCAGAATTCACCCCTCCACTTT. It codes for CASSLGGQNSPLHF.

The chain recombines TRBV10-3 with TRBJ1-1; a weak D match, TRBD1 (6 bases). Germline-derived CDR1 and CDR2 are ENHRY and SYGVKD. Trimming removed 10 bases at V and 2 bases at J, with 11 bases between. CDR3 length: 12 residues. CDR3 in amino acids: CATAQGNTEAFF. DNA of the CDR3: TGTGCCACCGCACAGGGAAACACTGAAGCTTTCTTT.

This clone has just one count. The V gene is TRBV7-9, the J gene TRBJ2-3, with 13 bases matching TRBD2. CDR1 is SEHNR, CDR2 FQNEAQ, per germline (reference sequence). The CDR3 sequence is 16 residues long. The trim removed 1 base at V and 5 bases at J, leaving 3 bases unmatched. CDR3 amino acids: CASSLGTSGGGDTQYF. The DNA of the CDR3 is TGTGCCAGCAGCTTAGGGACTAGCGGGGGAGGAGATACGCAGTATTTT.

In this sample, this clone turned up a few times. The chain is built from TRBV5-6 and TRBJ2-7; D may be TRBD1 (5 bases). Germline CDR1 reads SGHDT; CDR2 reads YYEEEE. CDR3 length equals 15 residues. The germline V and J ends were trimmed by 0 bases and 2 bases, with 12 bases remaining between them. The CDR3 bases are TGTGCCAGCAGCTTGGCCCAGGGATGGGCCTACGAGCAGTACTTC. Protein: CASSLAQGWAYEQYF. Combining the CDR3 with reference TRBV5-6 and TRBJ2-7 gives the whole variable domain DAGVTQSPTHLIKTRGQQVTLRCSPKSGHDTVSWYQQALGQGPQFIFQYYEEEERQRGNFPDRFSGHQFPNYSSELNVNALLLGDSALYLCASSLAQGWAYEQYFGPGTRLTVT.

This clone was detected once. V and J are TRBV10-1 and TRBJ2-1; 9 bases agree with TRBD1. The CDR3 has 15 amino acids. V dropped 3 bases and J dropped 9; count of bases not matched to a gene: 9. Germline V gene sequence: CDR1 WNHNN, CDR2 SYGVQD (reference sequence). CDR3: CASSDDRGSNTEQFF. The CDR3 nucleotides are TGCGCCAGCAGTGATGACAGGGGGAGTAATACTGAGCAGTTCTTC.

The table lists this clone with a few counts. The chain recombines TRBV7-2 with TRBJ2-7; 9 bases are shared with TRBD1. The CDR3 consists of 15 residues. V lost 5 bases to trimming and J lost 1 base; unmatched junction nucleotides: 6. Germline CDR1 reads SGHTA; CDR2 reads FQGNSA. Written as DNA, the CDR3 is TGTGCCAGCAGCACAGGGACAGGGCTATCCTACGAGCAGTACTTC. Translated, it gives CASSTGTGLSYEQYF.

The chain employs TRBV9 and TRBJ2-3, with TRBD2 identical over 8 bases. CDR3 length: 16 amino acids. Germline assignment: CDR1 SGDLS and CDR2 YYNGEE. Unmatched junction bases numbered 9, after V lost 4 bases and J lost 2 bases. The CDR3 sequence is CASSPRAGAPTDTQYF. The CDR3 DNA reads as TGTGCCAGCAGCCCGAGAGCGGGGGCCCCCACAGATACGCAGTATTTT. Filled out from reference TRBV9 and TRBJ2-3, the complete variable domain reads DSGVTQTPKHLITATGQRVTLRCSPRSGDLSVYWYQQSLDQGLQFLIQYYNGEERAKGNILERFSAQQFPDLHSELNLSSLELGDSALYFCASSPRAGAPTDTQYFGPGTRLTVL.

V gene TRBV27 combines with J gene TRBJ2-7; 7 nucleotides match TRBD2. J was trimmed by 2 bases and V by 3 bases; bases with no gene match: 4. The germline CDR1 and CDR2 sequences are MNHEY and SMNVEV (reference sequence). The CDR3 runs 14 residues. CDR3 region: CASSFTAGAYEQYF. As DNA, the CDR3 is TGTGCCAGCAGTTTCACGGCGGGGGCCTACGAGCAGTACTTC.

This sequence joins TRBV9 and TRBJ1-1; the D is unclear. Trimming stripped 2 bases from V and 1 base from J, with 9 bases between. CDR1 is SGDLS, CDR2 YYNGEE, per germline. The CDR3 spans 14 residues. The CDR3 region is CASSVGNGNTEAFF. The CDR3 coding sequence is TGTGCCAGCAGCGTTGGTAACGGGAACACTGAAGCTTTCTTT.

This chain joins TRBV19 and TRBJ1-5; D remains ambiguous. Per germline, CDR1 LNHDA and CDR2 SQIVND (reference sequence). The germline V and J ends were trimmed by 3 bases and 3 bases, with 9 bases remaining between them. The CDR3 spans 14 residues. The CDR3 nucleotides are TGTGCCAGTAGTATGCTGGGCAACAATCAGCCCCAGCATTTT. Protein: CASSMLGNNQPQHF.

This chain connects TRBV4-3 to TRBJ2-3, with TRBD1 as a possible D gene (6 bases). CDR3 size: 15 residues. The germline gives CDR1 LGHNA, CDR2 YSLEER. V was clipped by 0 bases and J by 6 bases, with 13 bases between them. The CDR3 protein is CASSQEHLRGDTQYF. DNA for the CDR3: TGCGCCAGCAGCCAAGAGCATTTAAGGGGGGATACGCAGTATTTT.

Here the CDR3 DNA reads TGTGCCAGCAGCCAAGATGCGGGCTCCTACAATGAGCAGTTCTTC. Protein sequence: CASSQDAGSYNEQFF. The V gene is TRBV4-2, the J gene TRBJ2-1, with TRBD2 as a possible D gene (5 bases). Germline V gene sequence: CDR1 LGHNA, CDR2 YNFKEQ. The CDR3 runs 15 residues. Deletions cut 0 bases from V and 0 bases from J, with 6 bases between.

This clone was detected only once. The genes are TRBV6-1 and TRBJ1-3; 7 positions agree with TRBD1. Germline-derived CDR1 and CDR2 are MNHNS and SASEGT. The CDR3 has 15 residues. V trimming: 4 bases; J trimming: 0 bases; junction bases outside the gene matches: 3. In nucleotides, the CDR3 is TGTGCCAGCAGTGTGGGACAGCTCTCTGGAAACACCATATATTTT. It codes for CASSVGQLSGNTIYF.

This sequence joins TRBV7-9 and TRBJ2-7; no firm D call. The ends were cut back, 1 base at V and 6 bases at J, with 10 bases in the middle. CDR3 size: 13 residues. Looked up from germline, CDR1 is SEHNR and CDR2 is FQNEAQ (reference sequence). For the CDR3, the DNA is TGTGCCAGCAGCTTAGTCTCTGGCGGCGAGCAGTACTTC. Its protein is CASSLVSGGEQYF.

V usage is TRBV7-6 and J usage is TRBJ2-7, with TRBD1 matching 7 bases. V lost 5 bases to trimming and J lost 5 bases; unmatched junction nucleotides: 12. The CDR3 consists of 15 residues. The germline CDR1 and CDR2 sequences are SGHVS and FNYEAQ. CDR3: CASSPEQGDGDEQYF. As DNA, the CDR3 is TGTGCCAGCAGCCCCGAGCAGGGGGATGGGGACGAGCAGTACTTC.

This clone was counted once. The chain recombines TRBV6-5 with TRBJ1-6; TRBD1 aligns across 7 bases. V was pared by 7 bases and J by 7 bases, with 4 bases of the junction left unmatched. CDR3 length: 13 residues. Germline CDR1 MNHEY, CDR2 SVGAGI. The CDR3 is CASKGQENSPLHF. CDR3 sequence (DNA): TGTGCCAGCAAAGGACAGGAGAATTCACCCCTCCACTTT.

V is TRBV10-3 and J is TRBJ1-5; possibly TRBD1 for D (5 bases). The CDR3 runs to 16 residues. Germline values: CDR1 ENHRY, CDR2 SYGVKD. Trimming took off 3 bases at V and 7 bases at J, with 19 bases between the two ends. The CDR3 DNA reads TGTGCCATCAGTGACCTCGACAGAGCCAGCAGCCAGCCCCAGCATTTT. Amino acids: CAISDLDRASSQPQHF.

V is TRBV28 and J is TRBJ1-1; D not certain. Germline CDR1 is MDHEN and CDR2 is SYDVKM. V lost 4 bases and J lost 1, with 13 bases in between. The CDR3 covers 15 residues. CDR3 protein: CASSSSVGENTEAFF. In nucleotides, the CDR3 is TGTGCCAGCAGTTCCTCGGTCGGAGAGAACACTGAAGCTTTCTTT.

This clone was observed a few times. The chain uses TRBV21-1 and TRBJ2-7; the table's TRBD2 call for D was not verified on the DNA. TRBV21-1 is a pseudogene locus. CDR3 length equals 12 residues. This CDR3 is CASSQGGNEQYF. CDR3 nucleotides: TGTGCCAGCAGTCAGGGAGGAAACGAGCAGTACTTC.

The chain has TRBV7-8 and TRBJ1-2; the D gene is possibly TRBD1 (5 bases). From germline, CDR1 is SGHVS and CDR2 FQNEAQ. The CDR3 is 16 residues long. The germline V and J ends were trimmed by 5 bases and 4 bases, with 20 bases remaining between them. This CDR3 reads CASSTLGGPGPYGYTF. DNA for the CDR3: TGTGCCAGCAGCACGCTGGGGGGACCCGGCCCCTATGGCTACACCTTC.